This is a list of T cell receptor beta chains from one sample in a study of blood T cell repertoires in COVID-19. TCRdb keeps only in-frame clones here, not all; method: immunoSEQ multiplex PCR. The sample shows approximately 80,000 clones, roughly nine tenths of them seen only once. Sequenced sample: peripheral blood. These receptors all stem from a human donor in a cohort sampled during active COVID-19. Both conserved end residues are part of each CDR3. A D gene is named only where the DNA matches it firmly. The size field is filled for only some rows; it gives once, few, many or a size class.

15 TRBJ2-5 few - TRBV9 TGTGCCAGCAGCGTAGGGACAGTGGGGCAAGAGACCCAGTACTTC CASSVGTVGQETQYF
17 TRBJ2-7 - TRBD1 TRBV19 TGTGCCAGTAGTCCCTACACAGGGGACAGGGGGTACAACGAGCAGTACTTC CASSPYTGDRGYNEQYF
13 TRBJ2-3 - - TRBV27 TGTGCCAGCAGTCAAACGTGGCCAGATACGCAGTATTTT CASSQTWPDTQYF
18 TRBJ2-7 few TRBD1 TRBV5-1 TGCGCCAGCAGCTTGGAGGGGACAGGGCAGCTGGTGTACTACGAGCAGTACTTC CASSLEGTGQLVYYEQYF
16 TRBJ2-3 once TRBD2 TRBV29-1 TGCAGCGTTGAAGGGGGCCCAGCGGGGGCGACAGATACGCAGTATTTT CSVEGGPAGATDTQYF
15 TRBJ2-6 - - TRBV5-4 TGTGCCAGCAGCATCGCTAGCTCTGGGGCCAACGTCCTGACTTTC CASSIASSGANVLTF
16 TRBJ2-7 - - TRBV4-2 TGTGCCAGCAGCCAAGATTATGCCAGGGTGTTGGACGAGCAGTACTTC CASSQDYARVLDEQYF
15 TRBJ1-4 - TRBD1 TRBV6-5 TGTGCCAGCAGTTACTCGGGCAGGGGGCGGGAAAAACTGTTTTTT CASSYSGRGREKLFF
15 TRBJ2-1 - TRBD1 TRBV6-5 TGTGCCAGCACCCGAGACAGGGACTCCTACAATGAGCAGTTCTTC CASTRDRDSYNEQFF
15 TRBJ2-7 - TRBD1 TRBV6-4 TGTGCCAGCAGTGACGTCGACAGGGGGCTGAACGAGCAGTACTTC CASSDVDRGLNEQYF
14 TRBJ1-2 - TRBD1 TRBV4-2 TGTGCCAGCAGCCACGGGACAGGGACCTATGGCTACACCTTC CASSHGTGTYGYTF
15 TRBJ2-7 - TRBD1 TRBV15 TGTGCCACCAGCCATCCCCCGGGACAGGATTCCGAGCAGTACTTC CATSHPPGQDSEQYF
13 TRBJ2-3 - - TRBV19 TGTGCCAGTAGTGGGCTAGCCACAGATACGCAGTATTTT CASSGLATDTQYF
14 TRBJ2-6 - - TRBV28 TGTGCCAGCAGTTGGGGGCCCGGGGCCAACGTCCTGACTTTC CASSWGPGANVLTF
15 TRBJ2-1 - TRBD2 TRBV4-1 TGCGCCAGCAGCCAAGGACGGGAGGGGTACAATGAGCAGTTCTTC CASSQGREGYNEQFF